This TCR beta chain was captured in a study of vaccination and CD4 T cells after COVID-19. Overall study: Two Hispanic individuals were among six male and four female convalescent patients. Sampling that followed vaccination took place a median about 75 days after dose two, within a range of 14 to 241.

A few counts support this clonotype. What it recognizes is unknown. CDR1 and CDR2 from the germline V gene are LGHNA and YSLEER. The CDR3 has 15 residues. V lost 1 base and J lost 0, with 9 bases in between. The treatment is: approximately 9-day PBMC culture with coronavirus spike peptide pools or control peptides (ViraFEST assay). Before TCRs were sequenced, ViraFEST expanded antigen-specific T cells with peptide pools. Notes on the study in general: Only post-vaccination samples contained a median approximately 86% of the reactive clones in convalescent patients.

The Oncomine TCR Beta short-read assay was what sequenced the DNA obtained from cultured CD4+ T cells. TCRdb reprocessed the PCR reads with MiXCR, giving one entry per CDR3 protein. The sample records some 18,000 distinct CDR3 sequences, roughly 50% being singletons. This sequence joins TRBV4-3 and TRBJ1-1; no clear D. Material: CD4+ T cells from blood, cultured in vitro. The TCR was taken from a human donor who had recovered from COVID-19. In nucleotides, the CDR3 is TGCGCCAGCAGCCAAGGAGCACAGCTGAACACTGAAGCTTTCTTT. Translating it yields CASSQGAQLNTEAFF.